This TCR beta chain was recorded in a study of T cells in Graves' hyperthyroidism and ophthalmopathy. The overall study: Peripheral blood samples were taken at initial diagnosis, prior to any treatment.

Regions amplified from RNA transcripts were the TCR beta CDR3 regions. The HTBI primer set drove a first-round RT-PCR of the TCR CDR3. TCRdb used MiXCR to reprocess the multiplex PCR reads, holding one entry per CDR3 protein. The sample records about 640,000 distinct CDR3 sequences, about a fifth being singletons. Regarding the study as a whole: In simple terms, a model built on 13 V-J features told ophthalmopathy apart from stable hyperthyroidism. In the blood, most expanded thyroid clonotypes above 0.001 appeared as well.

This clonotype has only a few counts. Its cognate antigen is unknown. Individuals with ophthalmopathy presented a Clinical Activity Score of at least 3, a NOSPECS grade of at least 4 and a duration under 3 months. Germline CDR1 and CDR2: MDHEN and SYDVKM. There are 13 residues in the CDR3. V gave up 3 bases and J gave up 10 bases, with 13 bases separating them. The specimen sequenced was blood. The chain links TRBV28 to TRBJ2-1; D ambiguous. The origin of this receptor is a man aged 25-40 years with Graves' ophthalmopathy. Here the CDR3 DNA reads TGTGCCAGCAGTTTTCCCAGCTGGACGGAGCAGTTCTTC. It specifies CASSFPSWTEQFF.